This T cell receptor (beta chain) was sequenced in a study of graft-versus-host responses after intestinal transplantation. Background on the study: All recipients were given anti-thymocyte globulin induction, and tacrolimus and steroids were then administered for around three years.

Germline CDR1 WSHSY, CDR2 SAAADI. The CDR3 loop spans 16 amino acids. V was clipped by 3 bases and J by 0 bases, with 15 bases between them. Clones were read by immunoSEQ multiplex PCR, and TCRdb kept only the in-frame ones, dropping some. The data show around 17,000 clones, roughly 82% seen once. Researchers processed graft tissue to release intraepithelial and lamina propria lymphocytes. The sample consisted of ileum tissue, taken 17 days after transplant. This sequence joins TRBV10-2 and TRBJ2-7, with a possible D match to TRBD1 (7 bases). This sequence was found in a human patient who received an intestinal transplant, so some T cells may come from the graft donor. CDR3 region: CASSDPGGLSSYEQYF. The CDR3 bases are TGCGCCAGCAGTGACCCAGGGGGACTCTCCTCCTACGAGCAGTACTTC.